This T cell receptor (beta chain) derives from a study of low-dose radiotherapy and immunotherapy resistance in tumors. Turning to the study itself: The regimen for patients comprised intravenous nivolumab 240 mg every two weeks plus intravenous ipilimumab 1 mg/kg every six weeks.

Time point indicated: before trial treatment. The CDR3 extends over 14 amino acids. The V gene's germline CDR1 is SGHRS and CDR2 YFSETQ. V lost 0 bases and J lost 8, with 12 bases in between. This clonotype was counted many times. Primers targeting TRAV and TRBV primed first-strand cDNA, covering alpha and beta chains. It was with a constant-region primer and a V-primer adapter that TCRs were amplified over roughly 18 PCR cycles. TCRdb re-called the reads through MiXCR, storing one row per CDR3 protein. The top ten clones hold under 7.5% of a sample with roughly 76,000 distinct CDR3 sequences, under 20% of them seen once.

The specimen was PBMCs, collected before treatment. The chain links TRBV5-1 to TRBJ2-1, with D tentatively TRBD2 (6 bases). This receptor was taken from a male donor with prostate cancer. CDR3 in DNA: TGCGCCAGCAGCTTGGCCCCGGGGGTATATGAGCAGTTCTTC. It codes for CASSLAPGVYEQFF.